This T cell receptor (beta chain) was captured in a study of STAT5B mutations in CD4+ large granular lymphocyte leukemia. V lost 2 bases and J lost 3, with 7 bases in between. The germline V gene has CDR1 SGHTA and CDR2 FQGNSA. The CDR3 has 13 amino acids. TCRdb's table, derived via immunoSEQ multiplex PCR, lists solely in-frame clones and lacks some. The sample records more than 9,500 clones, around 85% being singletons. Sequences were obtained from PBMCs. This receptor was obtained from a man aged 60-69 years with CD4+ T-cell large granular lymphocyte leukemia. The chain combines TRBV7-2 with TRBJ2-5; D gene unclear. The CDR3 DNA follows: TGTGCCAGCAGCTTAACCGCAAAAGAGACCCAGTACTTC. Its translation: CASSLTAKETQYF.